The rows below give T cell receptor beta chains drawn from one sample of a study of beta chain features in type 1 diabetes. Assay used: immunoSEQ multiplex PCR; TCRdb lists only in-frame clones, some missing. The table lists hundreds of thousands of clones, around an eighth of them singletons, with less than 0.025% in the top ten. Specimen: naive CD4+ T cells from blood. These receptors were obtained from a young man with type 1 diabetes. The CDR3 runs from the conserved cysteine through the conserved F or W. A D gene is named only where the DNA matches it firmly. Size is omitted from some rows. Given values are once, few, many or a class for expanded clones.

>TRBV18|TRBJ2-7|-|-
TGTGCCAGCTCCCCAGACAGGCGGGCCGAGCAGTACTTC
CASSPDRRAEQYF
>TRBV11-2|TRBJ2-1|-|-
TGTGCCAGCACCCAGGACTATCGGCATGTCAATGAGCAGTTCTTC
CASTQDYRHVNEQFF
>TRBV5-6|TRBJ1-1|few|-
TGTGCCAGCAGCTTGGACGAAAAGAACACTGAAGCTTTCTTT
CASSLDEKNTEAFF
>TRBV5-1|TRBJ1-4|-|TRBD1
TGCGCCAGCAGCCTCACAGGGGGCAATGAAAAACTGTTTTTT
CASSLTGGNEKLFF
>TRBV10-3|TRBJ2-5|few|TRBD2
TGTGCCATCAGACCGGGACTAGAACGTTGGGAGACCCAGTACTTC
CAIRPGLERWETQYF
>TRBV29-1|TRBJ2-1|few|-
TGCAGCGTGAGGAGCGGGACAGTGAGCTCCTACAATGAGCAGTTCTTC
CSVRSGTVSSYNEQFF
>TRBV5-4|TRBJ2-1|-|TRBD2
TGTGCCAGCAGCGCGGTAGCGGGGGGGCCAGGCAATGAGCAGTTCTTC
CASSAVAGGPGNEQFF
>TRBV5-1|TRBJ2-3|-|-
TGCGCCAGCAGCGGCCGGGGCCTGGTCCCAGATACGCAGTATTTT
CASSGRGLVPDTQYF
>TRBV15|TRBJ2-5|few|TRBD2
TGTGCCACTCGGACTAGCGCACAAGAGACCCAGTACTTC
CATRTSAQETQYF
>TRBV7-9|TRBJ2-5|few|-
TGTGCCAGCAGCCCGCGTGGGGGCGTTCAAGAGACCCAGTACTTC
CASSPRGGVQETQYF
>TRBV6-6|TRBJ2-7|few|-
TGTGCCAGCGGGGCTTCAGGCACTCCACAGTACTTC
CASGASGTPQYF
>TRBV15|TRBJ2-1|-|-
TGTGCCACCAGCAGAGCCGAAGGGGGGGTTTCCTACAATGAGCAGTTCTTC
CATSRAEGGVSYNEQFF
>TRBV5-1|TRBJ1-2|-|-
TGCGCCAGCAGCTTGGAAGGGGGCTATGGCTACACCTTC
CASSLEGGYGYTF
>TRBV7-9|TRBJ1-2|few|-
TGTGCCAGCAGCTTAAACGGCTACTATGGCTACACCTTC
CASSLNGYYGYTF
>TRBV19|TRBJ2-7|-|TRBD1
TGTGCCAGTAGTATTGGGGACAGGGTCTACGAGCAGTACTTC
CASSIGDRVYEQYF
>TRBV27|TRBJ1-2|-|TRBD1
TGTGCCAGCAGTACCACGACAGGGGTATATGGCTACACCTTC
CASSTTTGVYGYTF
>TRBV19|TRBJ1-1|few|-
TGTGCCAGTACCACGTTCGAGGGAAACACTGAAGCTTTCTTT
CASTTFEGNTEAFF
>TRBV5-4|TRBJ1-2|few|TRBD1
TGTGCCAGCAGCCGGGACAGAATCGACGATGGCTACACCTTC
CASSRDRIDDGYTF
>TRBV7-9|TRBJ2-1|few|TRBD1
TGTGCCAGCAGCCCATTGGGACAGGGGGCAAGGCAGTTCTTC
CASSPLGQGARQFF
>TRBV5-8|TRBJ2-5|-|TRBD1
TGTGCCAGCAGCTTGGAGGGCAGGGGGCGCGAAGAGACCCAGTACTTC
CASSLEGRGREETQYF
>TRBV7-8|TRBJ1-2|few|TRBD1
TGTGCCAGCAGCTCCGGACAGGGTCAAGGCGGGGGCTACACCTTC
CASSSGQGQGGGYTF
>TRBV5-1|TRBJ2-7|few|TRBD1
TGCGCCAGCAGCTCCGGGACAGAAGGATACGAGCAGTACTTC
CASSSGTEGYEQYF
>TRBV18|TRBJ2-5|few|TRBD2
TGTGCCAGCTCACCAGTCCAGCGGGGAACTGAGACCCAGTACTTC
CASSPVQRGTETQYF
>TRBV6-5|TRBJ1-5|-|-
TGTGCCAGCAGTTCCCGTAAGGCCCTGGGCAATCAGCCCCAGCATTTT
CASSSRKALGNQPQHF
>TRBV7-9|TRBJ1-1|few|-
TGTGCCAGCAGCTTATCATCGAACACTGAAGCTTTCTTT
CASSLSSNTEAFF
>TRBV19|TRBJ1-1|few|-
TGTGCCAGTAGTACCATTGCGACAGCCCTGAACACTGAAGCTTTCTTT
CASSTIATALNTEAFF
>TRBV19|TRBJ1-5|-|-
TGTGCCAGTAGTATTGGGGCAGAATTCAATCAGCCCCAGCATTTT
CASSIGAEFNQPQHF
>TRBV7-9|TRBJ1-5|few|-
TGTGCCAGCAGCTTAGATCGGGGCTTTACCAATCAGCCCCAGCATTTT
CASSLDRGFTNQPQHF
>TRBV2|TRBJ2-3|few|-
TGTGCCAGCATGCCCTCGACAGTTAGCACAGATACGCAGTATTTT
CASMPSTVSTDTQYF
>TRBV19|TRBJ2-5|few|TRBD1
TGTGCCAGTAGTATGGGACAGGGGCAGACCCAGTACTTC
CASSMGQGQTQYF
>TRBV5-1|TRBJ2-1|-|-
TGCGCCAGCAGCGTCCGAGCGGGTGGCGAAAATGAGCAGTTCTTC
CASSVRAGGENEQFF
>TRBV6-5|TRBJ2-7|few|TRBD1
TGTGCCGTATACGGGACAGGACTATACGAGCAGTACTTC
CAVYGTGLYEQYF
>TRBV6-1|TRBJ1-4|-|TRBD1
TGTGCCAGCAATACAGGGGGCGAGAATGAAAAACTGTTTTTT
CASNTGGENEKLFF
>TRBV6-1|TRBJ1-3|few|-
TGTGCCAGCAGGTTCTCTGGAAACACCATATATTTT
CASRFSGNTIYF
>TRBV6-1|TRBJ1-2|few|-
TGTGCCAGCAGCGAACCCCCAGGACAGGGCTACACCTTC
CASSEPPGQGYTF
>TRBV25-1|TRBJ1-1|few|-
TGTGCCAGCACCGGGCAGGGTGGGGGCAACACTGAAGCTTTCTTT
CASTGQGGGNTEAFF
>TRBV11-2|TRBJ1-1|-|TRBD1
TGTGCCAGCAGCCCTACCGACAGGGGAAGGACTGAAGCTTTCTTT
CASSPTDRGRTEAFF
>TRBV7-9|TRBJ2-7|-|-
TGTGCCAGCAGCTCCCTTTCGACCGGGACACTTCTAGAGGACTACGAGCAGTACTTC
CASSSLSTGTLLEDYEQYF
>TRBV14|TRBJ2-3|-|-
TGTGCCAGCAGCCACCCTTCTAGAGGTACGCAGTATTTT
CASSHPSRGTQYF
>TRBV4-2|TRBJ2-3|few|-
TGTGCCAGCAGCCAGGCGGCCACAGATACGCAGTATTTT
CASSQAATDTQYF
>TRBV4-2|TRBJ2-7|-|-
TGTGCCAGCAGCCACCTATTGGCAGGGTCCCACGAGCAGTACTTC
CASSHLLAGSHEQYF
>TRBV6-5|TRBJ2-1|few|-
TGTGCCAGCACCGACCCCGGGGGGCGGGAGCAGTTCTTC
CASTDPGGREQFF
>TRBV7-9|TRBJ1-6|-|-
TGTGCCAGCAGCTTAGGGGCCATTGTATCCAGTATCCGCGATTCACCCCTCCACTTT
CASSLGAIVSSIRDSPLHF
>TRBV2|TRBJ2-2|-|-
TGTGCCAGCAGTGGGAGAGGTTTCACGAACACCGGGGAGCTGTTTTTT
CASSGRGFTNTGELFF
>TRBV19|TRBJ1-6|-|-
TGTGCCAGTAGTAGCCAAGACAATTCACCCCTCCACTTT
CASSSQDNSPLHF
>TRBV29-1|TRBJ1-1|few|-
TGCAGCGCCCAAACAGGGAGTAACACTGAAGCTTTCTTT
CSAQTGSNTEAFF
>TRBV10-3|TRBJ1-2|-|-
TGTGCCATCAGTGAGTCAGATGGCTACACCTTC
CAISESDGYTF
>TRBV9|TRBJ2-5|-|TRBD1
TGTGCCAGCAGCCCACCAGGGGGAGAGACCCAGTACTTC
CASSPPGGETQYF
>TRBV11-2|TRBJ1-4|few|-
TGTGCCAGCAGCCCAGCAGACGGAACTAATGAAAAACTGTTTTTT
CASSPADGTNEKLFF
>TRBV5-1|TRBJ2-2|-|-
TGCGCCAGCAGCCCTAGCGCAGGCTGGGGGGAGCTGTTTTTT
CASSPSAGWGELFF
>TRBV11-2|TRBJ2-1|few|TRBD1
TGTGCCAGCAGCTCCTACAGGGGGCGCTTAGGGAATGAGCAGTTCTTC
CASSSYRGRLGNEQFF
>TRBV19|TRBJ1-5|-|TRBD1
TGTGCCAGTAGTGACAAGGGACAGGGGAGTTTCAGTCAGCCCCAGCATTTT
CASSDKGQGSFSQPQHF
>TRBV10-2|TRBJ2-2|-|TRBD1
TGCGCCAGCACTCTGACCGGGACAGGGAACACCGGGGAGCTGTTTTTT
CASTLTGTGNTGELFF
>TRBV29-1|TRBJ1-1|-|-
TGCAGCGCCGAGCGAGCTTTCTTT
CSAERAFF
>TRBV25-1|TRBJ2-5|-|TRBD2
TGTGCCAGCAGTGAAGCTAGCGGGGGTAAAGAGACCCAGTACTTC
CASSEASGGKETQYF
>TRBV6-5|TRBJ2-7|-|TRBD1
TGTGCCAGCAGTTACTCGAGACAGGGTGGCTACGAGCAGTACTTC
CASSYSRQGGYEQYF
>TRBV30|TRBJ1-5|few|-
TGTGCCTGGAGTATCGGGGACAATCAGCCCCAGCATTTT
CAWSIGDNQPQHF